The entry that follows covers one TCR beta chain sequence. CDR1 is SGHDT and CDR2 is YYEEEE in the germline V gene. V was clipped by 2 bases and J by 7 bases; unmatched bases: 11. The CDR3 has 15 amino acids. The data are from a study of shared T cell receptors in the human thymus. Assay: immunoSEQ multiplex PCR; the TCRdb copy retains only in-frame clones and omits some. The sample contains more than 550,000 clones, about 89% of which appear only once. This same sample was also part of a study on human thymus T cells.

The V gene is TRBV5-6, the J gene TRBJ1-2; 7 positions agree with TRBD1. This clonotype originated in a boy younger than two with a congenital heart defect. Sequencing was performed on thymocytes. Written as DNA, the CDR3 is TGTGCCAGCAGCTTTCTCTTTGGAGGGGGCTCTGGCTACACCTTC. This gives the protein CASSFLFGGGSGYTF.